The rows below give T cell receptor beta chains drawn from one sample of a study of OX40 agonist ivuxolimab in advanced cancers. The method was immunoSEQ multiplex PCR; TCRdb's version includes in-frame clones alone and lacks a portion of them. The data contain 40,000 to 60,000 clones, around nine tenths of them seen just once; the ten biggest clones take up 3% to 4%. This sample comprised CD4+ or CD8+ T cells sorted from blood, obtained in a trial of the OX40 agonist ivuxolimab. These receptors were taken from an adult with an advanced solid tumor such as melanoma, head and neck, liver or kidney cancer. The CDR3 runs from the conserved cysteine through the conserved F or W. Fields, in order: D gene, V gene, clone size, J gene, CDR3 protein, CDR3 DNA. A D gene is named only where the DNA matches it firmly. A row's size may be missing; if present it is once, few, many or a size class.

NA,TRBV29-1,NA,TRBJ2-2,CSARDGYTGELFF,TGCAGCGCGAGGGACGGGTACACCGGGGAGCTGTTTTTT
TRBD2,TRBV29-1,once,TRBJ2-3,CSVERLAGISDTQYF,TGCAGCGTTGAAAGGTTAGCGGGGATCTCAGATACGCAGTATTTT
NA,TRBV30,NA,TRBJ1-1,CAWSDRNTEAFF,TGTGCCTGGAGTGATAGGAACACTGAAGCTTTCTTT
NA,TRBV28,NA,TRBJ1-5,CASGLLGNSNQPQHF,TGTGCCAGCGGGTTATTAGGTAATAGCAATCAGCCCCAGCATTTT
NA,TRBV10-1,NA,TRBJ2-5,CASSAGIEGTQYF,TGCGCCAGCAGTGCGGGAATAGAAGGGACCCAGTACTTC
TRBD2,TRBV7-2,NA,TRBJ2-4,CASSMGLAYVPAKNIQYF,TGTGCCAGCAGCATGGGACTAGCTTACGTTCCGGCCAAAAACATTCAGTACTTC
NA,TRBV2,NA,TRBJ2-3,CASSVLVGLTDTQYF,TGTGCCAGCAGTGTACTGGTGGGGCTCACAGATACGCAGTATTTT
NA,TRBV7-9,NA,TRBJ2-5,CASSLGPQQETQYF,TGTGCCAGCAGCTTAGGACCGCAACAAGAGACCCAGTACTTC
NA,TRBV18,medium-sized,TRBJ1-1,CASSPPGGTTNTEAFF,TGTGCCAGCTCACCACCGGGTGGGACAACTAACACTGAAGCTTTCTTT
TRBD2,TRBV7-3,few,TRBJ2-2,CASSPRSGLAGVTGELFF,TGTGCCAGCAGCCCCCGGTCGGGACTAGCGGGAGTGACCGGGGAGCTGTTTTTT
NA,TRBV27,few,TRBJ2-2,CASSLSSRVTGELFF,TGTGCCAGCAGTTTATCTAGTCGGGTCACCGGGGAGCTGTTTTTT
NA,TRBV30,NA,TRBJ1-5,CAWRLKEGISNQPQHF,TGTGCCTGGAGATTGAAGGAGGGGATTAGCAATCAGCCCCAGCATTTT
TRBD1,TRBV6-1,NA,TRBJ2-7,CASTDRGYEQYF,TGTGCCAGCACCGACAGGGGATACGAGCAGTACTTC
NA,TRBV19,NA,TRBJ1-2,CASSVHRRGRDGYTF,TGTGCCAGTAGTGTTCATCGGAGAGGACGGGATGGCTACACCTTC
NA,TRBV5-6,NA,TRBJ2-7,CASSFRGINSYEQYF,TGTGCCAGCAGCTTCCGGGGGATCAACTCCTACGAGCAGTACTTC
NA,TRBV27,NA,TRBJ2-7,CASSLVGTYEQYF,TGTGCCAGCAGTTTAGTGGGGACCTACGAGCAGTACTTC
NA,TRBV6-6,NA,TRBJ1-5,CASSNSLGSNQPQHF,TGTGCCAGCAGCAATTCCCTTGGCAGCAATCAGCCCCAGCATTTT
NA,TRBV27,NA,TRBJ2-7,CASSQLGVGSYEQYF,TGTGCCAGCAGTCAACTAGGGGTTGGGTCCTACGAGCAGTACTTC
TRBD1,TRBV28,NA,TRBJ2-5,CASSTGVETQYF,TGTGCCAGCAGTACAGGGGTGGAGACCCAGTACTTC
NA,TRBV25-1,NA,TRBJ2-2,CASSEFVGLGTGELFF,TGTGCCAGCAGTGAATTTGTGGGGCTGGGCACCGGGGAGCTGTTTTTT
TRBD1,TRBV23-1,NA,TRBJ2-4,CASSQQTGGAKNIQYF,TGCGCCAGCAGCCAACAAACAGGGGGGGCCAAAAACATTCAGTACTTC
NA,TRBV28,NA,TRBJ1-1,CASSLEQGRGTEAFF,TGTGCCAGCAGTCTGGAACAGGGAAGAGGTACTGAAGCTTTCTTT